Reported below is one TCR beta chain. The antigen remains undetermined. Checkpoint therapy with ipilimumab 1 mg/kg began 14 to 28 days after transplant. The data derive from a study of ipilimumab plus nivolumab after autologous stem cell transplantation. Study-wide context: Patients received a median of about five ipilimumab and roughly eight nivolumab doses. The myeloma cohort included high-risk transplant-naive patients and patients relapsing within 3 years of a first autologous transplant. Study results and caveats: Authors suggest TCR repertoire, Treg phenotype and gut microbiota support further study.

Looked up from germline, CDR1 is SEHNR and CDR2 is FQNEAQ (reference sequence). This CDR3 is 14 amino acids long. V lost 3 bases to trimming and J lost 5 bases, with 8 bases between them. Profiling relied on immunoSEQ multiplex PCR, and the TCRdb table lists in-frame clones only, not all of them. The repertoire holds over 35,000 clones, with 80% to 95% as singletons. The receptor comes from a male donor with multiple myeloma. The genes are TRBV7-9 and TRBJ1-6, with no clear D. The specimen was PBMCs, collected in a trial of ipilimumab plus nivolumab as post-transplant consolidation. The CDR3 spells CASSFQGNNSPLHF. CDR3 nucleotide sequence: TGTGCCAGCAGCTTCCAAGGAAATAATTCACCCCTCCACTTT.